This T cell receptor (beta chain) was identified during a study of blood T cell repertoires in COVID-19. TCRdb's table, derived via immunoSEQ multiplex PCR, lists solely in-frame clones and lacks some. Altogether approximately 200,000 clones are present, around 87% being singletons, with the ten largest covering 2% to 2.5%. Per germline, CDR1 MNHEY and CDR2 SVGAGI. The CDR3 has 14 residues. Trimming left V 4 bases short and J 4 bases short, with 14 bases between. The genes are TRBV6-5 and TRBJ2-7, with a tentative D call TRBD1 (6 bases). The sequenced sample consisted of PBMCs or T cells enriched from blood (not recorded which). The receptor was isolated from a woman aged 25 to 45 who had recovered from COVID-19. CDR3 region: CASSFNRARYEQYF. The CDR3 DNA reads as TGTGCCAGCAGTTTTAACAGGGCCCGTTACGAGCAGTACTTC.